Listed below are T cell receptor beta chains from one sample, sequenced in a study of CD8 T cells in ankylosing spondylitis. TCRdb ran MiXCR on the 5' RACE reads and lists one entry per CDR3 protein. The sample has about 69,000 distinct CDR3 sequences, about 5.4% seen once. The specimen was blood, either unsorted or a sorted T cell fraction (not recorded which). Source of these receptors: a male donor with ankylosing spondylitis or in good health (not recorded which). Both conserved end residues are part of each CDR3. A D gene is named only where the DNA matches it firmly. Only part of the rows carry a size: once, few, many, or a class if the clone is expanded.

>TRBD2|16|many|TRBJ2-1|TRBV7-7
TGTGCTAGCAGCCCGTCGACTAGCGGGGGATACAATGAGCAGTTCTTC
CASSPSTSGGYNEQFF
>NA|19|many|TRBJ2-5|TRBV27
TGTGCCAGCAGTTTATTTAAAGGAGAGGGGAGTCTTCCACAAGAGACCCAGTACTTC
CASSLFKGEGSLPQETQYF
>TRBD2|14|many|TRBJ2-1|TRBV5-1
TGCGCCAGCAGCTTGTATAGCGGGGTTAATGAGCAGTTCTTC
CASSLYSGVNEQFF
>TRBD1|15|few|TRBJ2-1|TRBV11-3
TGTGCCAGCAGCTTAGATCAGAGGACAGGGGGCGAACAGTTCTTC
CASSLDQRTGGEQFF
>NA|14|many|TRBJ1-2|TRBV12-3/TRBV12-4
TGTGCCAGCAGTGGGCGGGCCGGGGGCTATGGCTACACCTTC
CASSGRAGGYGYTF
>NA|14|many|TRBJ2-3|TRBV18
TGTGCCAGCTCACCGGGGGCGCGCACAGATACGCAGTATTTT
CASSPGARTDTQYF
>TRBD2|15|many|TRBJ2-3|TRBV29-1
TGCAGCGTGAAACCCCTAGCGGAAAGCACAGATACGCAGTATTTT
CSVKPLAESTDTQYF
>NA|12|many|TRBJ1-6|TRBV27
TGTGCCAGCAGCCGGGGTAATTCACCCCTCCACTTT
CASSRGNSPLHF
>TRBD1|16|many|TRBJ2-3|TRBV5-1
TGCGCCAGCAGCTCCCGCGGACAGGGAAGCACAGATACGCAGTATTTT
CASSSRGQGSTDTQYF
>TRBD1|15|many|TRBJ1-4|TRBV9
TGTGCCAGCAGCGCCTCATCCGGGACAGTGGAAAAACTGTTTTTT
CASSASSGTVEKLFF
>TRBD1|15|many|TRBJ2-7|TRBV6-6
TGTGCCAGCAGTTTCAGGACAGGGCGCCGCTACGAGCAGTACTTC
CASSFRTGRRYEQYF
>NA|13|few|TRBJ2-5|TRBV10-1
TGCGCCAGCAGTGAGATCGAGGGGCTGGCCCAGTACTTC
CASSEIEGLAQYF
>NA|12|many|TRBJ2-1|TRBV2
TGTGCCAGCAGCATGCAGAGGGCCGAGCAGTTCTTC
CASSMQRAEQFF
>TRBD2|17|many|TRBJ2-1|TRBV9
TGTGCCAGCAGCGCCCGGACTAGCGGGGTGACCTACAATGAGCAGTTCTTC
CASSARTSGVTYNEQFF
>TRBD2|16|many|TRBJ2-3|TRBV3-1
TGTGCCAGCAGCCAAGGGCTAGCGGAAAGCACAGATACGCAGTATTTT
CASSQGLAESTDTQYF
>NA|15|few|TRBJ2-3|TRBV5-6
TGTGCCAGCAGCTTGGTCGGGGTGCGCACAGATACGCAGTATTTT
CASSLVGVRTDTQYF
>NA|12|many|TRBJ1-2|TRBV29-1
TGCAGCGCCGATCCCGACGACTATGGCTACACCTTC
CSADPDDYGYTF
>NA|13|NA|TRBJ2-7|TRBV4-2
TGTGCCAGGAGCCCCGGGCTCCCGGTCGAGCAGTACTTC
CARSPGLPVEQYF
>NA|15|many|TRBJ2-3|TRBV7-3
TGTGCCAGCAGCTTAATGGGGGCTAGCACAGATACGCAGTATTTT
CASSLMGASTDTQYF
>TRBD1|15|many|TRBJ2-7|TRBV20-1
TGCAGTGCTAGGAACTCGGGACAGGGATCGCGTGAGCAGTACTTC
CSARNSGQGSREQYF
>NA|11|many|TRBJ2-1|TRBV20-1
TGCAGTGCTAGAGACGGGCTGGGGCAGTTCTTC
CSARDGLGQFF
>NA|14|many|TRBJ2-7|TRBV5-1
TGCGCCAGCAGCCGTGGACAAAGGGAGCCCGAGCAGTACTTC
CASSRGQREPEQYF
>TRBD2|19|NA|TRBJ2-1|TRBV11-1
TGTGCCAGCAGCTTACGTCCCAGCGGGGGGCTCAGCTCCTACAATGAGCAGTTCTTC
CASSLRPSGGLSSYNEQFF
>NA|13|many|TRBJ2-7|TRBV29-1
TGCAGCGTTTTAGGCCCGGACTCCTACGAGCAGTACTTC
CSVLGPDSYEQYF
>NA|15|many|TRBJ2-1|TRBV5-1
TGCGCCAGCAGCTTGGAAGGGCAGAGGGGTGATGAGCAGTTCTTC
CASSLEGQRGDEQFF
>NA|13|many|TRBJ2-2|TRBV29-1
TGCAGCGTTGATGAACCGAGCACCGGGGAGCTGTTTTTT
CSVDEPSTGELFF
>NA|13|many|TRBJ2-5|TRBV25-1
TGTGCCAGCAGTGAACACAACCAAGAGACCCAGTACTTC
CASSEHNQETQYF
>NA|14|many|TRBJ2-3|TRBV7-2
TGTGCCAGCAGCTACGCCCCTAGCACAGATACGCAGTATTTT
CASSYAPSTDTQYF
>TRBD2|15|many|TRBJ2-5|TRBV5-1
TGCGCCAGCAGCTTGGAGACTAGCGGGTTGGAGACCCAGTACTTC
CASSLETSGLETQYF
>TRBD1|15|many|TRBJ2-1|TRBV5-1
TGCGCCAGCAGCAGACAGGGGGGTTCCTACAATGAGCAGTTCTTC
CASSRQGGSYNEQFF
>NA|13|many|TRBJ1-2|TRBV20-1
TGCAGTGCTAGGCCCCGTGGAGGCGGTGGCTACACCTTC
CSARPRGGGGYTF
>TRBD1|15|many|TRBJ1-2|TRBV18
TGTGCCAGCTCACCGTCCCGGACAGGAACCTACGGCTACACCTTC
CASSPSRTGTYGYTF
>NA|16|many|TRBJ2-2|TRBV3-1
TGTGCCAGCAGCCTACAAATTGGAAAGGACACCGGGGAGCTGTTTTTT
CASSLQIGKDTGELFF
>TRBD1|14|many|TRBJ2-7|TRBV29-1
TGCAGCGTAGGGGACAGAGGAGAATCCTACGAGCAGTACTTC
CSVGDRGESYEQYF
>NA|14|many|TRBJ2-1|TRBV6-1
TGTGCCATCACCGTCCCGGGCCTTCGCAATGAGCAGTTCTTC
CAITVPGLRNEQFF
>NA|17|few|TRBJ2-6|TRBV7-6
TGTGCCAGCAGCGTGGTAGGGCAGGGCTCTGGGGCCAACGTCCTGACTTTC
CASSVVGQGSGANVLTF
>TRBD1|15|many|TRBJ2-2|TRBV12-3/TRBV12-4
TGTGCCAGCAGTATGACAGGGGGAATCGCCGGGGAGCTGTTTTTT
CASSMTGGIAGELFF
>NA|11|many|TRBJ2-5|TRBV6-2/TRBV6-3
TGTGCCAGCAGTTACGGGGAGACCCAGTACTTC
CASSYGETQYF
>TRBD1|16|many|TRBJ2-2|TRBV5-1
TGCGCCAGCAGCCCAGGACAGGGGCCGAACACCGGGGAGCTGTTTTTT
CASSPGQGPNTGELFF
>NA|16|many|TRBJ2-3|TRBV4-1
TGCGCCAGCAGCCAACTTAGTGGATCCGTCACAGATACGCAGTATTTT
CASSQLSGSVTDTQYF
>NA|17|few|TRBJ1-5|TRBV9
TGTGCCAGCAGCGCCGACGGGGGGGGACCGCACAATCAGCCCCAGCATTTT
CASSADGGGPHNQPQHF
>NA|13|many|TRBJ2-3|TRBV4-1
TGCGCCGTCACGCCCGTGGGACGAGATACGCAGTATTTT
CAVTPVGRDTQYF
>TRBD1|18|NA|TRBJ1-5|TRBV3-1
TGTGCCTGCTCCCTACTCGCATGGACAGGGGGCAACAATCAGCCCCAGCATTTT
CACSLLAWTGGNNQPQHF
>NA|15|many|TRBJ2-4|TRBV3-1
TGTGCCAGCAGCCAAGATGGGGGCCCCGGCGACATTCAGTACTTC
CASSQDGGPGDIQYF
>TRBD1|15|many|TRBJ1-1|TRBV18
TGTGCCAGCTCACCAGGGTCGACAGGGTTCACTGAAGCTTCCTTT
CASSPGSTGFTEASF
>TRBD1|15|many|TRBJ2-2|TRBV6-1
TGTGCCAGCAGTGAGTGGACAGGGAGCACCGGGGAGCTGTTTTTT
CASSEWTGSTGELFF
>NA|14|many|TRBJ1-5|TRBV10-3
TGTGCCATCAAGGAGGGGCAGAACAATCAGCCCCAGCATTTT
CAIKEGQNNQPQHF
>TRBD1|15|many|TRBJ2-5|TRBV28
TGTGCCTCCACTCCCCGCAGGGGGATCCAAGAGACCCAGTACTTC
CASTPRRGIQETQYF
>NA|17|many|TRBJ1-5|TRBV7-2
TGTGCCAGCAGCTTCCCCGAGGCGGGGATGCATGGTGTGCCCCAGCATTTT
CASSFPEAGMHGVPQHF